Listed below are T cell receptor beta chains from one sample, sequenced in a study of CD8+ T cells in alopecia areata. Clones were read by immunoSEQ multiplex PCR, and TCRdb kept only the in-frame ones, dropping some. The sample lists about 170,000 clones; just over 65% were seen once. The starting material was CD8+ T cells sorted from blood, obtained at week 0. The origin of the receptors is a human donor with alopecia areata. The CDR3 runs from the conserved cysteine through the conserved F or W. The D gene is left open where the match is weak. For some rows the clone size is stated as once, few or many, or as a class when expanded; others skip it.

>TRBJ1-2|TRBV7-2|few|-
TGTGCCAGCAGCTTCTTACGGCGGCACTATGGCTACACCTTC
CASSFLRRHYGYTF
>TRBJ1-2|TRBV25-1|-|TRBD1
TGTGCCAGCAGTGAGGGCTATCAGGGGGCGTATGGCTACACCTTC
CASSEGYQGAYGYTF
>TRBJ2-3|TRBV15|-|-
TGTGCCACCAGCAAGCGGACGGTGAGCACAGATACGCAGTGTTTT
CATSKRTVSTDTQCF
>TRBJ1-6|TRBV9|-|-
TGTGCCAGCAGCTTGGGGAAAGGTTCACCCCTCCACTTT
CASSLGKGSPLHF
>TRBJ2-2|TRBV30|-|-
TGTGCCTCTGCGGGGGCTACCGGGGAGCTGTTTTTT
CASAGATGELFF
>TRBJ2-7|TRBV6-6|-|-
TGTGCCAGCAGGATCGGACAGAGGAGCTCCTACGAGCAGTACTTC
CASRIGQRSSYEQYF
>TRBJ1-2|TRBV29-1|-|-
TGCAGCGCCACCGGGACGGGATATGGCTACACCTTC
CSATGTGYGYTF
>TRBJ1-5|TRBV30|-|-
TGTGCCTGGAGTGTATATAGCAATCAGCCCCAGCATTTT
CAWSVYSNQPQHF
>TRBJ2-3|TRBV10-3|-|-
TGTGCCATCAGTGAGAAAACTAGAGGCGGCACAGATACGCAGTATTTT
CAISEKTRGGTDTQYF
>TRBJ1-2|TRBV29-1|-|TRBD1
TGCAGCGTTGAGGGAGGGACAGGAGGCTTATTC
CSVEGGTGGLF
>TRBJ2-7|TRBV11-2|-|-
TGTGCCAGCAGCTTACGCGGTCCCTACGAGCAGTACTTC
CASSLRGPYEQYF
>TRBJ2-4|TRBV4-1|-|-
TGCGCCAGCAGCCAAGGGTCCACCACGTCGGCCAAAAACATTCAGTACTTC
CASSQGSTTSAKNIQYF
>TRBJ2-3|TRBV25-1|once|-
TGTGCCAGCAGTCGGGCAGGGGCCCCCGGTCCTAGCACAGATACGCAGTATTTT
CASSRAGAPGPSTDTQYF
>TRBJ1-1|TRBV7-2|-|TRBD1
TGTGCCAGCAGCTTACAGACAGGGCGGAACACTGAAGCTTTCTTT
CASSLQTGRNTEAFF
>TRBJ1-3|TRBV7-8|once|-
TGTGCCAGCAGCCCGACAGGAAAGGGAAACACCATATATTTT
CASSPTGKGNTIYF
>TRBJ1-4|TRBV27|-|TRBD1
TGTGCCAGCAGTTCGGGACAGGGTAGGAAACGGCTGTTTTTT
CASSSGQGRKRLFF
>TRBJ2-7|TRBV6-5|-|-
TGTGCCAGCGGGGCCCACGTTTCCTACGAGCAGTACTTC
CASGAHVSYEQYF
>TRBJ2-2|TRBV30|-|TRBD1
TGTGCCTGGAGCTTGGGACAGCAAGGGGAGCTGTTTTTT
CAWSLGQQGELFF
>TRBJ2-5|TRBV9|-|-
TGTGCCAGCAGCACCGCGGGGGCCCAAGAGACCCAGTACTTC
CASSTAGAQETQYF